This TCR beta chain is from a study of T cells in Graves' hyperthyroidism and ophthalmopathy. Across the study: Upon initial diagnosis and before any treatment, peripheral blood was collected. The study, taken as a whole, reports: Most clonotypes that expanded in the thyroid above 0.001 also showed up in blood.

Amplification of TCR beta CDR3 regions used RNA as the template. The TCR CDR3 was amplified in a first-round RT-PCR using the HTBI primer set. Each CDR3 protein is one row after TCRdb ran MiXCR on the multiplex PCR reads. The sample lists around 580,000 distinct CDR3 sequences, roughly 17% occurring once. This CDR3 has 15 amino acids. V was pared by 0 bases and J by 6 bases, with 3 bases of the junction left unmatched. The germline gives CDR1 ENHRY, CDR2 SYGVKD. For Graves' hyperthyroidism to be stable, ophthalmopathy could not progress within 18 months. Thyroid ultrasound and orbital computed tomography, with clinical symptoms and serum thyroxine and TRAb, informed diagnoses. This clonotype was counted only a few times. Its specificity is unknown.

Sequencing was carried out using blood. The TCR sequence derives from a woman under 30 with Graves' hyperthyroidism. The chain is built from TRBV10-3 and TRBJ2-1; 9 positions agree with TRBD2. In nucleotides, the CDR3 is TGTGCCATCAGTGAGTCAGGCGGGAGGGCCAATGAGCAGTTCTTC. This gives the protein CAISESGGRANEQFF.